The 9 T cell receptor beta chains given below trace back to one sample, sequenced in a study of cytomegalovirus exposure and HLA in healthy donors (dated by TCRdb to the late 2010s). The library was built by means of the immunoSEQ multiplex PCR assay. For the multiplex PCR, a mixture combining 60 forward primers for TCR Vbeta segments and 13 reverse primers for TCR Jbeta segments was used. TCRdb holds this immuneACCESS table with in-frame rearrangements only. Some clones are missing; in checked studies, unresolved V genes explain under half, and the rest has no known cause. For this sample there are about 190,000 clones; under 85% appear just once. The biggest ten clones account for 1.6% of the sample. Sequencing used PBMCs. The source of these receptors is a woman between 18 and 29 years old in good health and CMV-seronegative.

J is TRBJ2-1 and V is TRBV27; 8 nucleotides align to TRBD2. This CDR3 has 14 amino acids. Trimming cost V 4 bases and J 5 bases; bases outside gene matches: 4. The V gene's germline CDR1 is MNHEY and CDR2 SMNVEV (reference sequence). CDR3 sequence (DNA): TGTGCCAGCAGTTATGACGGGAGGGACAATGAGCAGTTCTTC. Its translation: CASSYDGRDNEQFF.

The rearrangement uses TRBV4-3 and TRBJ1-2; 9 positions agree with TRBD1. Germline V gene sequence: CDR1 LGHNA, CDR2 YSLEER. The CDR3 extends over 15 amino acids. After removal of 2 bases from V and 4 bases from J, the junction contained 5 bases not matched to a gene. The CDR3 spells CASSQTGTGFYGYTF. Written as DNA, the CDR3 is TGCGCCAGCAGCCAAACCGGGACAGGGTTCTATGGCTACACCTTC.

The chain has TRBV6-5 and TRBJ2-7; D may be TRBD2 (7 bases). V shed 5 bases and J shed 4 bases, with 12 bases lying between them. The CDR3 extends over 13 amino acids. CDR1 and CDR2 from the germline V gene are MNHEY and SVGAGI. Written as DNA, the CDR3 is TGTGCCAGCAGTGTAGGGGGGGAGTACGAGCAGTACTTC. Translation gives CASSVGGEYEQYF.

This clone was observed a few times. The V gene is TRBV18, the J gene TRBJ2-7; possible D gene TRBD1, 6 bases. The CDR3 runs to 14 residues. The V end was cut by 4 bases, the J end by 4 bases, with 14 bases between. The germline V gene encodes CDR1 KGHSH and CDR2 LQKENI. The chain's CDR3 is CASSLNRDSYEQYF. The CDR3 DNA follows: TGTGCCAGCTCACTCAACAGGGATTCGTACGAGCAGTACTTC.

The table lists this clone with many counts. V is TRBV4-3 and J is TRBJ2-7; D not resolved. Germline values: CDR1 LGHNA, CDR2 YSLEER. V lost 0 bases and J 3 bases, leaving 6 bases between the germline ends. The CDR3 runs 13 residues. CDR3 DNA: TGCGCCAGCAGCCAAGATTCGAGCTACGAGCAGTACTTC. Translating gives CASSQDSSYEQYF.

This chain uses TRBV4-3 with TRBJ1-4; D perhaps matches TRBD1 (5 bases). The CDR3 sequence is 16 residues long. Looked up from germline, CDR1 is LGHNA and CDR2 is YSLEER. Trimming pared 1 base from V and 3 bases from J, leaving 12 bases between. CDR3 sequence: CASSQGSQGSNEKLFF. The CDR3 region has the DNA TGCGCCAGCAGCCAAGGGTCGCAGGGCTCTAATGAAAAACTGTTTTTT.

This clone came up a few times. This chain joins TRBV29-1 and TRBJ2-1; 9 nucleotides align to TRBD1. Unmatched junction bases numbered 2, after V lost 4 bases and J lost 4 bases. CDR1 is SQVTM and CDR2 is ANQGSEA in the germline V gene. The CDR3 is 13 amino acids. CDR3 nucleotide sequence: TGCAGCGTTGGACAGGGGGTTTACAATGAGCAGTTCTTC. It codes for CSVGQGVYNEQFF.

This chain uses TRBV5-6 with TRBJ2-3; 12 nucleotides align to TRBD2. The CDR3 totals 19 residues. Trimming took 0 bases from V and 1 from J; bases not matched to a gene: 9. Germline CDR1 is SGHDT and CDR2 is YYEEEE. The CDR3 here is CASSLDWTSGKVGTDTQYF. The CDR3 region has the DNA TGTGCCAGCAGCTTGGACTGGACTAGCGGGAAAGTGGGCACAGATACGCAGTATTTT.

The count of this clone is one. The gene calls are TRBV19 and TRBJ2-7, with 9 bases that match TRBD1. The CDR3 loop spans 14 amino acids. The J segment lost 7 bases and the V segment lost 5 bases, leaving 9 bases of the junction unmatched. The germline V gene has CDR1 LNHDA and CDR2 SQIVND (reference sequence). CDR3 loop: CASSGTGSVGEQYF. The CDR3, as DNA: TGTGCCAGTAGTGGGACAGGGTCAGTGGGAGAGCAGTACTTC. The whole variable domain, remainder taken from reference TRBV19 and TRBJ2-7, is DGGITQSPKYLFRKEGQNVTLSCEQNLNHDAMYWYRQDPGQGLRLIYYSQIVNDFQKGDIAEGYSVSREKKESFPLTVTSAQKNPTAFYLCASSGTGSVGEQYFGPGTRLTVT.